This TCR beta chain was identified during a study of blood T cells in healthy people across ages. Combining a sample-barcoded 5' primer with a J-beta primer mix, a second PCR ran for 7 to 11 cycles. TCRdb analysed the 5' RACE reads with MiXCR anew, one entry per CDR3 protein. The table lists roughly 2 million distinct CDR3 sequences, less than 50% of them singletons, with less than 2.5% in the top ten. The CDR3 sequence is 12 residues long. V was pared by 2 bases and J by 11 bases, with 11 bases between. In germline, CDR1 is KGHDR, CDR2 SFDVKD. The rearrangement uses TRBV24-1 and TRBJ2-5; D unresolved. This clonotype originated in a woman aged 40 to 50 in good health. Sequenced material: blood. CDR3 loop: CATSDSKNEQYF. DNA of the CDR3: TGTGCCACCAGTGATTCGAAGAATGAGCAGTACTTC.